Detailed here is one TCR beta chain. Its antigen is currently unknown. The source of the sample is a study of cytomegalovirus exposure and HLA in healthy donors. General study findings and limits: Most of the TCR beta V segments (in an earlier analysis) were productive either about 87% or about 30% of the time.

The CDR3 spans 11 residues. Germline V gives CDR1 SQVTM, CDR2 ANQGSEA. V lost 6 bases, J lost 2 bases, and 7 bases lay in between. The primer mix had 60 Vbeta and 13 Jbeta primers. TCRdb's table, derived via immunoSEQ multiplex PCR, lists solely in-frame clones and lacks some. The sample comprises 200,000 to 250,000 clones, 85% to 90% of which are singletons, and 1% to 1.5% rests with the top ten. This rearrangement joins TRBV29-1 to TRBJ1-2; D possibly corresponds to TRBD1 (5 bases). The TCR comes from a human donor in good health. Sequencing used PBMCs. CDR3 sequence: CSVRVNYGYTF. The CDR3, as DNA: TGCAGCGTCAGGGTGAACTATGGCTACACCTTC.